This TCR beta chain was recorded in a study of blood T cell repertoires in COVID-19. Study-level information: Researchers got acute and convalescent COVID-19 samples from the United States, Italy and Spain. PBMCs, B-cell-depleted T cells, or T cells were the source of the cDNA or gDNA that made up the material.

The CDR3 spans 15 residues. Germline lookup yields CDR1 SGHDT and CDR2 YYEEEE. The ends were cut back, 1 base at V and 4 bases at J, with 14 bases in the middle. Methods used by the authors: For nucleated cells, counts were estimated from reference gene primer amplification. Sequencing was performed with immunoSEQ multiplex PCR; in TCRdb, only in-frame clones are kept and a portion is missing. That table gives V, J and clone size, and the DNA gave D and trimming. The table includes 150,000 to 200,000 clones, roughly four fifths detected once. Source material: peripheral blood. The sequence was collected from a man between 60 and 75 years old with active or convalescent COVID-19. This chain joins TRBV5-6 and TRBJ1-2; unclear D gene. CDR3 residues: CASSLPAVVGYGYTF. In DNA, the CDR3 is TGTGCCAGCAGCTTGCCGGCGGTGGTGGGCTATGGCTACACCTTC.